Here is one T cell receptor (beta chain) with its context. CDR3 length equals 15 residues. V gave up 3 bases and J gave up 3 bases; unmatched junction bases: 7. Germline V gene lookup returns CDR1 MGHRA and CDR2 YSYEKL. Per the original methods: Estimates of nucleated cell counts were drawn from the amplification of reference gene primers. Repertoires were generated with immunoSEQ multiplex PCR, while TCRdb's copy carries only in-frame clones and drops some. V and J calls and clone size come straight from that table; D and trimming were deduced from the DNA. This repertoire shows 200,000 to 250,000 clones, approximately 78% found once; its top ten account for approximately 7.6%. The data were obtained in a study of blood T cell repertoires in COVID-19. At the level of the study: Acute and convalescent COVID-19 specimens originated in the United States, Italy and Spain. Sources were T cells, B-cell-depleted T cells, or PBMCs; the material itself was cDNA or gDNA.

The material sequenced was peripheral blood. The receptor's source is a woman of 80 years or more with COVID-19, enrolled during active disease. V usage is TRBV4-1 and J usage is TRBJ2-5, with 7 bases fitting TRBD2. CDR3 amino acids: CASSQVGTTKETQYF. For the CDR3, the DNA is TGCGCCAGCAGCCAGGTCGGGACTACCAAAGAGACCCAGTACTTC.